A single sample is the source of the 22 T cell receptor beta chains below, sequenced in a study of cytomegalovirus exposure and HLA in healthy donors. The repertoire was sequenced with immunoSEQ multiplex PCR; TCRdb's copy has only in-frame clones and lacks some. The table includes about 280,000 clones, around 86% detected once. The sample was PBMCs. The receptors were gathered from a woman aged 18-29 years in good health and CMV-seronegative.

The CDR3 region is CASSFGGTDTQYF. CDR3 coding DNA: TGTGCCAGCAGCTTCGGTGGTACAGATACGCAGTATTTT. This chain connects TRBV7-9 to TRBJ2-3; D call uncertain. Per the germline V gene, CDR1 is SEHNR and CDR2 is FQNEAQ (reference sequence). This CDR3 comprises 13 residues. Trimming removed 3 bases at V and 3 bases at J, with 7 bases between.

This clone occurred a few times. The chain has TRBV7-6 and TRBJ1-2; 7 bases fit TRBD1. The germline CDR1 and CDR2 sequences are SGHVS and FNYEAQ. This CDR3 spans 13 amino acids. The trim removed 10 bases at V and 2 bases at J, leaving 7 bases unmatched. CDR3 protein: CAIRQGLNYGYTF. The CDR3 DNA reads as TGTGCCATCAGACAGGGCCTCAACTATGGCTACACCTTC.

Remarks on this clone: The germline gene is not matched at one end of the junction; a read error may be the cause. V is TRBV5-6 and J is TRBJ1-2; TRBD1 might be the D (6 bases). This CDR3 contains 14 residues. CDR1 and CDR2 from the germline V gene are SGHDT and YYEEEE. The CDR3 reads CASRLGHFNYGYTF. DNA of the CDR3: TGTGCCAGCAGATTGGGACATTTTAACTATGGCTACACCTTC.

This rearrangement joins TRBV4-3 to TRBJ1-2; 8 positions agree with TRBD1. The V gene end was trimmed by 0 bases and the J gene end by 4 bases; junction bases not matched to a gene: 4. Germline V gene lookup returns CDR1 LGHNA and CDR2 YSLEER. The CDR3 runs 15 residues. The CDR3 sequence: CASSQETGAGYGYTF. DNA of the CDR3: TGCGCCAGCAGCCAAGAGACAGGGGCAGGCTATGGCTACACCTTC.

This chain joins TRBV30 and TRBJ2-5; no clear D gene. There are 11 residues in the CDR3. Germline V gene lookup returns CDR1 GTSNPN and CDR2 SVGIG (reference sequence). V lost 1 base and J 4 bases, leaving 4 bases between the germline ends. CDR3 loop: CAWSDGETQYF. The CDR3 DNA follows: TGTGCCTGGAGTGACGGAGAGACCCAGTACTTC. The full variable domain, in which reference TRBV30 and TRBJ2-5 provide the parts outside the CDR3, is SQTIHQWPATLVQPVGSPLSLECTVEGTSNPNLYWYRQAAGRGLQLLFYSVGIGQISSEVPQNLSASRPQDRQFILSSKKLLLSDSGFYLCAWSDGETQYFGPGTRLLVL.

DNA for the CDR3: TGTGCCAGCCGACCCGGGACAGGGAACTCACCCCTCCACTTT. Protein: CASRPGTGNSPLHF. The chain carries TRBV27 and TRBJ1-6, with 9 bases that match TRBD1. Germline V CDR1 and CDR2: MNHEY, SMNVEV (reference sequence). The V gene end was trimmed by 8 bases and the J gene end by 10 bases; junction bases not matched to a gene: 9. CDR3 length equals 14 residues.

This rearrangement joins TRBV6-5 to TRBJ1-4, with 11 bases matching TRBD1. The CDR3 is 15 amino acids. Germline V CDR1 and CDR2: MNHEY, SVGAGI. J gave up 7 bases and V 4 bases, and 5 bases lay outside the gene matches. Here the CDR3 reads CASSWDRGKGEKLFF. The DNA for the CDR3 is TGTGCCAGCAGTTGGGACAGGGGGAAAGGTGAAAAACTGTTTTTT.

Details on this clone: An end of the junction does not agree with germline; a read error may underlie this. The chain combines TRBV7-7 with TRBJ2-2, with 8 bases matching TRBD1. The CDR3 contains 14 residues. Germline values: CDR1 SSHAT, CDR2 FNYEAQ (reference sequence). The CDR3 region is CASSSVTGAGELFF. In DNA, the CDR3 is TGTGCTAGCAGCTCCGTGACAGGGGCCGGGGAGCTGTTTTTT.

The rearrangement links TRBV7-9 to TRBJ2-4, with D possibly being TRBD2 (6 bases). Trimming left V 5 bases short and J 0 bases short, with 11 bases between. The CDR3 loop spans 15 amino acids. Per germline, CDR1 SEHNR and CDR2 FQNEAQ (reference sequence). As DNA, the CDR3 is TGTGCCAGCAGCCCAGTAGCGGTAGCCAAAAACATTCAGTACTTC. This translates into CASSPVAVAKNIQYF.

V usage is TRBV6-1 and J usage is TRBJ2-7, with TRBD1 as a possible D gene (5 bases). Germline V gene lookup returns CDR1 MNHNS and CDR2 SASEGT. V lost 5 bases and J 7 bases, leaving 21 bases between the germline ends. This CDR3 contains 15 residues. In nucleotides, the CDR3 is TGTGCCAGCAGTTTCATACAGGAAAGGACGTGGGAGCAGTACTTC. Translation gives CASSFIQERTWEQYF.

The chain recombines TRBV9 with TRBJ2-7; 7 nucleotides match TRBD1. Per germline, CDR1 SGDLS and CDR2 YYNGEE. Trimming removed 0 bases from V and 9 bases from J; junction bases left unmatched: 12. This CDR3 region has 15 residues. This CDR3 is CASSVGGTASSGQYF. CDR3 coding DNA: TGTGCCAGCAGCGTAGGGGGGACAGCCTCTTCGGGGCAGTACTTC.

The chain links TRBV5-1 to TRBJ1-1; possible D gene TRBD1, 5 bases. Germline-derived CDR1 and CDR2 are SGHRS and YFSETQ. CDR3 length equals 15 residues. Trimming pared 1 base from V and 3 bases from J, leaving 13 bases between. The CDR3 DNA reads TGCGCCAGCAGCTTGTTGGGTCAGGGTGACACTGAAGCTTTCTTT. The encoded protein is CASSLLGQGDTEAFF.

The CDR3 here is CASSSPGTGYEQYF. The CDR3 DNA reads as TGTGCCAGCAGTTCCCCCGGGACAGGTTACGAGCAGTACTTC. The chain recombines TRBV27 with TRBJ2-7; 8 bases align to TRBD1. This CDR3 contains 14 residues. The germline CDR1 and CDR2 sequences are MNHEY and SMNVEV (reference sequence). Unmatched junction bases numbered 6, after V lost 4 bases and J lost 4 bases.

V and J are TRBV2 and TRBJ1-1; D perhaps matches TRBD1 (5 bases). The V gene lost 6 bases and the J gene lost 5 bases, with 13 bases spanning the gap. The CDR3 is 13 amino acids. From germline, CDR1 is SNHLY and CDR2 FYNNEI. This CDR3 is CASRGLGGTEAFF. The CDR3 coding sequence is TGTGCCAGCAGGGGGCTTGGGGGGACTGAAGCTTTCTTT.

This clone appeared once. The CDR3 DNA sequence: TGTGCCAGCAGCCCCACCTCCGGGACAGGCCTGCCTAACGGGCAGTTCTTC. This encodes CASSPTSGTGLPNGQFF. The rearrangement links TRBV11-3 to TRBJ2-1, with TRBD1 identical over 8 bases. Germline loops: CDR1 SGHNT, CDR2 YENEEA. Germline trimming cut 5 bases from V and 12 bases from J; bases unmatched to any gene: 21. The CDR3 extends over 17 amino acids. Filled out from reference TRBV11-3 and TRBJ2-1, the complete variable domain reads EAGVVQSPRYKIIEKKQPVAFWCNPISGHNTLYWYLQNLGQGPELLIRYENEEAVDDSQLPKDRFSAERLKGVDSTLKIQPAELGDSAVYLCASSPTSGTGLPNGQFFGPGTRLTVL.

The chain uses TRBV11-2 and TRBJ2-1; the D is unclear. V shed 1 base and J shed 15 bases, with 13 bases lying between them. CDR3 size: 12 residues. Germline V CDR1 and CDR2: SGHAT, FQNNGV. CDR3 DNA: TGTGCCAGCAGCTTAGTTCAAGACGGAGTGTTCTTC. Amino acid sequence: CASSLVQDGVFF.

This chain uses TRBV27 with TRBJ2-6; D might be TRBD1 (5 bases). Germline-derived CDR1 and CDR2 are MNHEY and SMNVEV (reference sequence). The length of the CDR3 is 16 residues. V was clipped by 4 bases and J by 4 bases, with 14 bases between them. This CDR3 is CASSSPGWAGANVLTF. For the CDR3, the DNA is TGTGCCAGCAGTTCCCCAGGGTGGGCCGGGGCCAACGTCCTGACTTTC.

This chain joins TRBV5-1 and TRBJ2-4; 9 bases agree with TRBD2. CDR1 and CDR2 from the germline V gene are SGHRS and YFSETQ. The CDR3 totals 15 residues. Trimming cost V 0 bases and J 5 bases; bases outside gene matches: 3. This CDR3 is CASSLGVAGENIQYF. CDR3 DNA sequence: TGCGCCAGCAGCTTGGGAGTAGCGGGAGAAAACATTCAGTACTTC. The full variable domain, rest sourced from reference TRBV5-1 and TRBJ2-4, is KAGVTQTPRYLIKTRGQQVTLSCSPISGHRSVSWYQQTPGQGLQFLFEYFSETQRNKGNFPGRFSGRQFSNSRSEMNVSTLELGDSALYLCASSLGVAGENIQYFGAGTRLSVL.

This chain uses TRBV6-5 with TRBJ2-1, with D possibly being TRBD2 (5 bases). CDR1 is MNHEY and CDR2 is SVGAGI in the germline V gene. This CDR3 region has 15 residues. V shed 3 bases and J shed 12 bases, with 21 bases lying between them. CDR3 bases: TGTGCCAGCAGTTATCGACCGGAGGAGATCATTGGGCAGTTCTTC. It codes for CASSYRPEEIIGQFF.

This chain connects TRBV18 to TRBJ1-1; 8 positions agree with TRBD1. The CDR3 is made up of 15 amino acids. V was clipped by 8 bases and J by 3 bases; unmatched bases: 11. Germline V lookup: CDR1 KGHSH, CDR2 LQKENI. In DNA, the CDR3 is TGTGCCAGCAACCGGGCAGGGGGCGTCGACACTGAAGCTTTCTTT. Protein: CASNRAGGVDTEAFF.

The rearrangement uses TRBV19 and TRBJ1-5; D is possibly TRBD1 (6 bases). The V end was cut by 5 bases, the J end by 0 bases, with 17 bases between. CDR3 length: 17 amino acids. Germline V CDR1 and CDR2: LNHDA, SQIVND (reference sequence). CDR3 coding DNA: TGTGCCAGTAGTCTACAGGGTCAGACTCATAGCAATCAGCCCCAGCATTTT. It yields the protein CASSLQGQTHSNQPQHF.

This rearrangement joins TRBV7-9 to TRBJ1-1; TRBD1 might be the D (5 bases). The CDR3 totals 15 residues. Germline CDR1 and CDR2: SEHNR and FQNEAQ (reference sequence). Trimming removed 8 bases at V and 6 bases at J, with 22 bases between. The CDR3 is CASSQEGLLRPEAFF. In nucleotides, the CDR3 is TGTGCCAGCTCCCAAGAGGGACTCCTGCGCCCTGAAGCTTTCTTT.